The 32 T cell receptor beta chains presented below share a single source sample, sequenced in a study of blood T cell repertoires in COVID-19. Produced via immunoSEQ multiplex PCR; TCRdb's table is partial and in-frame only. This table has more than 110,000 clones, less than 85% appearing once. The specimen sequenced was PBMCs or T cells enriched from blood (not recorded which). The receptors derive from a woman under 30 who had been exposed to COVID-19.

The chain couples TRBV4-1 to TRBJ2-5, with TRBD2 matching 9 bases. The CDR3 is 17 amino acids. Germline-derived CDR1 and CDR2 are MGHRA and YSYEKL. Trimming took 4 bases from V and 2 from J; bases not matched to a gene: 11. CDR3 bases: TGCGCCAGCAGCCGAACAAGACTAGCGGCAGTGCAAGAGACCCAGTACTTC. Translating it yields CASSRTRLAAVQETQYF.

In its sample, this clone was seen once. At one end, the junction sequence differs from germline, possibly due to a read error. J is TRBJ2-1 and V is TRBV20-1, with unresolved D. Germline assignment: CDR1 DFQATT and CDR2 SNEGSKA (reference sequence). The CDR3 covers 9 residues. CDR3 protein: CSATNQQFF. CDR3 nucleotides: TGCAGTGCTACCAATCAGCAGTTCTTC.

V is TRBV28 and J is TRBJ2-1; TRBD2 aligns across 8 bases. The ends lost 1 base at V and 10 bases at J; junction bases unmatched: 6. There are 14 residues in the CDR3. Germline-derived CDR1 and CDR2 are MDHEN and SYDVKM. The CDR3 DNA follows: TGTGCCAGCAGTTTATATCCGGGGGGGGTAGAGCAGTTCTTC. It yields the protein CASSLYPGGVEQFF.

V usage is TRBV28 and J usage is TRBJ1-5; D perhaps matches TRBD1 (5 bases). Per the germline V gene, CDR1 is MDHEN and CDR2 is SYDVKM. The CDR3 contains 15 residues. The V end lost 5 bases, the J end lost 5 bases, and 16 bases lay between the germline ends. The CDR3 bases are TGTGCCAGCAGTCCCCAGCAGGGTAGGGATCAGCCCCAGCATTTT. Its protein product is CASSPQQGRDQPQHF.

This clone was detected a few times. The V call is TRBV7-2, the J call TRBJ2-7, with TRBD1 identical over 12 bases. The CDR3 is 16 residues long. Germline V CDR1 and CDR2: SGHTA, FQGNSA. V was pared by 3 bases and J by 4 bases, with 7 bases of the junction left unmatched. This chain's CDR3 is CASSFAGTGGVYEQYF. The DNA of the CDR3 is TGTGCCAGCAGCTTTGCCGGGACAGGGGGCGTATACGAGCAGTACTTC.

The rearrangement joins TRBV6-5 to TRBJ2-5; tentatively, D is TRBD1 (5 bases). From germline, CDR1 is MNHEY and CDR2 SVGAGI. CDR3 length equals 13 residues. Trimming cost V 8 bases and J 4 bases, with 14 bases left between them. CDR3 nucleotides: TGTGCCAGCCTGGGGCACAGAGGAGAGACCCAGTACTTC. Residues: CASLGHRGETQYF.

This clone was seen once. The CDR3 bases are TGTGCCAGCAGTTACGGGGCGGATAATTCACCCCTCCACTTT. It is translated as CASSYGADNSPLHF. V gene TRBV6-2 or TRBV6-3 combines with J gene TRBJ1-6; tentatively, D is TRBD1 (5 bases). Germline CDR1 MNHEY, CDR2 SVGEGT. This CDR3 is 14 amino acids long. V gave up 2 bases and J gave up 5 bases, with 7 bases separating them.

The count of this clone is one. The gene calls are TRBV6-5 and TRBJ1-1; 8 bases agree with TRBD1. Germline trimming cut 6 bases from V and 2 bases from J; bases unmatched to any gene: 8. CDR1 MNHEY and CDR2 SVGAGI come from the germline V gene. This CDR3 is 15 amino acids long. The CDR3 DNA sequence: TGTGCCAGCAGAAACCTACAGGGGGGTAACACTGAAGCTTTCTTT. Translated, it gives CASRNLQGGNTEAFF.

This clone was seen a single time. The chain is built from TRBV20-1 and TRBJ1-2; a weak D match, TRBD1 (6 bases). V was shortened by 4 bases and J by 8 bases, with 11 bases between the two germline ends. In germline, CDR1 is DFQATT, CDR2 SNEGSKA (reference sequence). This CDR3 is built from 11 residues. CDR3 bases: TGCAGTGCTATACAGGGTCGAGGCTACACCTTC. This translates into CSAIQGRGYTF.

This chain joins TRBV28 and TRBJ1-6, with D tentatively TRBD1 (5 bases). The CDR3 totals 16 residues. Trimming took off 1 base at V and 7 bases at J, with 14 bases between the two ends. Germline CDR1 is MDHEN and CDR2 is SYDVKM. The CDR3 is CASSLFGQGVNSPLHF. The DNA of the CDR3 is TGTGCCAGCAGTTTATTCGGCCAAGGGGTCAATTCACCCCTCCACTTT.

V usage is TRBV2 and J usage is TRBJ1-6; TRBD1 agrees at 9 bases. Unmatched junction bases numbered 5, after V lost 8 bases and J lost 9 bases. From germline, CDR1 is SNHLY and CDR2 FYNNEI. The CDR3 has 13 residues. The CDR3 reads CASLGQGSSPLHF. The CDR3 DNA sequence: TGTGCCAGCCTGGGACAGGGATCTTCACCCCTCCACTTT. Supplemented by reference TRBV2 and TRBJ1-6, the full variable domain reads EPEVTQTPSHQVTQMGQEVILRCVPISNHLYFYWYRQILGQKVEFLVSFYNNEISEKSEIFDDQFSVERPDGSNFTLKIRSTKLEDSAMYFCASLGQGSSPLHFGNGTRLTVT.

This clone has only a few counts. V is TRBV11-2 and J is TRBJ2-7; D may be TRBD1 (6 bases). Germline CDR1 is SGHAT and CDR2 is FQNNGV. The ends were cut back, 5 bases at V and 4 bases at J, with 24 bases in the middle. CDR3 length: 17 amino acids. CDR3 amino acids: CASSRTGSKTGVYEQYF. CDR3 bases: TGTGCCAGCAGCCGAACCGGTTCGAAGACAGGTGTTTACGAGCAGTACTTC.

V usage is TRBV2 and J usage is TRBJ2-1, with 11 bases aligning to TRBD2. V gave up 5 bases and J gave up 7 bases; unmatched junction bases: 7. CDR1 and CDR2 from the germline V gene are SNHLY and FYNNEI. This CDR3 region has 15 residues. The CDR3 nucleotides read TGTGCCAGCAGTTCGACTAGCGGGATAGAAAATGAGCAGTTCTTC. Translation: CASSSTSGIENEQFF.

CDR3 coding DNA: TGTGCCAGCAGCAAGTCCGGGACAGGGGGTATGCGGGCTCCCTACGAGCAGTACTTC. Protein sequence: CASSKSGTGGMRAPYEQYF. The V and J genes are TRBV14 and TRBJ2-7; 11 bases map to TRBD1. Germline CDR1 and CDR2: SGHDN and FVKESK. CDR3 length: 19 amino acids. J lost 2 bases, V lost 5 bases, and 17 bases had no gene match. The full variable domain, rest sourced from reference TRBV14 and TRBJ2-7, is EAGVTQFPSHSVIEKGQTVTLRCDPISGHDNLYWYRRVMGKEIKFLLHFVKESKQDESGMPNNRFLAERTGGTYSTLKVQPAELEDSGVYFCASSKSGTGGMRAPYEQYFGPGTRLTVT.

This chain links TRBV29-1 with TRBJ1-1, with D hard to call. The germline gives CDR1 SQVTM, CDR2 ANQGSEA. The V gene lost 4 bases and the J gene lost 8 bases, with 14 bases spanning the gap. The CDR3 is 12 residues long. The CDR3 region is CSVGTWESEAFF. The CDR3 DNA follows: TGCAGCGTTGGAACGTGGGAGTCCGAAGCTTTCTTT.

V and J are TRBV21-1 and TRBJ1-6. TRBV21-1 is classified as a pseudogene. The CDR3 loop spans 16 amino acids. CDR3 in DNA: TGTGCCAGCAGCACTAGTTTAGAACAGAGGGATTCACCCCTCCACTTT. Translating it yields CASSTSLEQRDSPLHF.

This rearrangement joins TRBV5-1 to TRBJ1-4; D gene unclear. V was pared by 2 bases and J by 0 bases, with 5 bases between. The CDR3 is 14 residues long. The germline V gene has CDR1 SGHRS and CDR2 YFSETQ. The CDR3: CASSFLPTNEKLFF. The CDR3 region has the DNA TGCGCCAGCAGCTTTCTCCCAACTAATGAAAAACTGTTTTTT. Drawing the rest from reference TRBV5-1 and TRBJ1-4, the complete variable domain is KAGVTQTPRYLIKTRGQQVTLSCSPISGHRSVSWYQQTPGQGLQFLFEYFSETQRNKGNFPGRFSGRQFSNSRSEMNVSTLELGDSALYLCASSFLPTNEKLFFGSGTQLSVL.

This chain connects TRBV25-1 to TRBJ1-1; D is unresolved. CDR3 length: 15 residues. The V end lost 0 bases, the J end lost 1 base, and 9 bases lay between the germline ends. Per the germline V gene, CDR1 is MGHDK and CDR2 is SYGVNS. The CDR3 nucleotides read TGTGCCAGCAGTGAATATTCGGAGACGAACACTGAAGCTTTCTTT. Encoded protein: CASSEYSETNTEAFF.

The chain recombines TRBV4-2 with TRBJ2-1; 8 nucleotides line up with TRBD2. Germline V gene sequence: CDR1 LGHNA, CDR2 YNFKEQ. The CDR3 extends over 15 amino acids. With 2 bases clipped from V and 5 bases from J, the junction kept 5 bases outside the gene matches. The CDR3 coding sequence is TGTGCCAGCAGCCAAAAGCGGGAGAAGCACAATGAGCAGTTCTTC. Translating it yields CASSQKREKHNEQFF.

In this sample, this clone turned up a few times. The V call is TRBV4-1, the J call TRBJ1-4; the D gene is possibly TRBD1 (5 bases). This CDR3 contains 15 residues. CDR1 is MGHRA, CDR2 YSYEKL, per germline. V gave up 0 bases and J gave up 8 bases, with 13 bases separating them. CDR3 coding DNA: TGCGCCAGCAGCCAAGATGGGGCAGGGAGGGAAAAACTGTTTTTT. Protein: CASSQDGAGREKLFF.

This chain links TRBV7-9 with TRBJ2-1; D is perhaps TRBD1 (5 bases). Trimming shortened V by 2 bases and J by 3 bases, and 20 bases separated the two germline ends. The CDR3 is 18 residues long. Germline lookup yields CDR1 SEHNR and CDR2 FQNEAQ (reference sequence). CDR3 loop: CASSLTQMGLGVYNEQFF. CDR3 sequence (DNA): TGTGCCAGCAGCTTAACGCAAATGGGCTTAGGGGTCTACAATGAGCAGTTCTTC.

The CDR3 DNA is TGTGCCTGGACCGCAAACAGGGGTAGCAATCAGCCCCAGCATTTT. It is translated as CAWTANRGSNQPQHF. The genes are TRBV30 and TRBJ1-5; 7 bases are a match to TRBD1. The germline CDR1 and CDR2 sequences are GTSNPN and SVGIG (reference sequence). This CDR3 has 15 residues. V shed 4 bases and J 0 bases; nucleotides not matched to a gene: 6.

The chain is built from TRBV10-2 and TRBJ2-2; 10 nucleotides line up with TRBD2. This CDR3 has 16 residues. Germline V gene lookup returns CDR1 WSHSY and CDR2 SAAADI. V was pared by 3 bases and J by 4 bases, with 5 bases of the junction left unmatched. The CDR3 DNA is TGCGCCAGCAGTGACCCGGGACTAGCGAGCACCGGGGAGCTGTTTTTT. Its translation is CASSDPGLASTGELFF.

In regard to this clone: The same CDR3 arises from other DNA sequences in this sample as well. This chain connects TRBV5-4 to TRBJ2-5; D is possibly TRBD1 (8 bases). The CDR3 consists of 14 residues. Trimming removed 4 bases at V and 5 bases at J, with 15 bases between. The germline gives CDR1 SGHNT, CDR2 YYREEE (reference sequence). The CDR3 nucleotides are TGTGCCAGCAGCAGAGGACAGGGAGGGGAGACCCAGTACTTC. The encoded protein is CASSRGQGGETQYF.

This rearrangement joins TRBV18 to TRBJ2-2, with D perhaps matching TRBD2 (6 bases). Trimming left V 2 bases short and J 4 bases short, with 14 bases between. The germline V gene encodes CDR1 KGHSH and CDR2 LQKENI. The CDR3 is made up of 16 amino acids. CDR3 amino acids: CASSPNAGSLTGELFF. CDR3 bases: TGTGCCAGCTCACCAAACGCCGGGAGTCTCACCGGGGAGCTGTTTTTT.

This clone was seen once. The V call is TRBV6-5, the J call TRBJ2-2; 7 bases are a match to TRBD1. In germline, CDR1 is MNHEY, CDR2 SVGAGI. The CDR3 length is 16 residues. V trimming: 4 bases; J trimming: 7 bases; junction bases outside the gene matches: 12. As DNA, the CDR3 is TGTGCCAGCAGTTCCACGACAGGGCTAAGTGGCGGGGAGCTGTTTTTT. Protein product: CASSSTTGLSGGELFF.

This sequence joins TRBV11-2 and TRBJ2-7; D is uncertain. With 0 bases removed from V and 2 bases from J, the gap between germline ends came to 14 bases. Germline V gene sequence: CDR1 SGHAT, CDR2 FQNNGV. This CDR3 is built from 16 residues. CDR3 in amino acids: CASSLEAPADAYEQYF. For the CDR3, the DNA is TGTGCCAGCAGCTTAGAGGCTCCTGCCGATGCCTACGAGCAGTACTTC.

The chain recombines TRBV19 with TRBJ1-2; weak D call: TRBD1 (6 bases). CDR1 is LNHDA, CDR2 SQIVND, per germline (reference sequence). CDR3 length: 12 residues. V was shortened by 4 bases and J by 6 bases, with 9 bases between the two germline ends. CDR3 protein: CASSTNRDGYTF. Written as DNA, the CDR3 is TGTGCCAGTAGTACTAACAGGGATGGCTACACCTTC.

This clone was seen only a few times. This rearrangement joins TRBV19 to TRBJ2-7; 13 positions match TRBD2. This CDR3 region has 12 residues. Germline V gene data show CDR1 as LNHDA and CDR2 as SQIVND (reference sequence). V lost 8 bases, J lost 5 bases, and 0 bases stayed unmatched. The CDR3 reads CASGTSGNEQYF. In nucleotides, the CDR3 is TGTGCCAGTGGGACTAGCGGGAACGAGCAGTACTTC.

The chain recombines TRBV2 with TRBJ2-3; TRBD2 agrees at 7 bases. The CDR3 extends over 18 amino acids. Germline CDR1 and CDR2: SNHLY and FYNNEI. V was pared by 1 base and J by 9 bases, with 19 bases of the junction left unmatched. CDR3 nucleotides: TGTGCCAGCAGTGAAGAAGGGCCTAAGACAGCCCCGGGGGGAACGCAGTATTTT. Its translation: CASSEEGPKTAPGGTQYF.

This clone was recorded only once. CDR3 nucleotides: TGTGCCAGCAGCCTGACAGTCGAGCAGTACTTC. Its translation: CASSLTVEQYF. The V call is TRBV28, the J call TRBJ2-7, with D possibly TRBD1 on 5 matching bases. Germline V lookup: CDR1 MDHEN, CDR2 SYDVKM. This CDR3 region has 11 residues. V dropped 6 bases and J dropped 6 bases, with 9 bases sitting between them.

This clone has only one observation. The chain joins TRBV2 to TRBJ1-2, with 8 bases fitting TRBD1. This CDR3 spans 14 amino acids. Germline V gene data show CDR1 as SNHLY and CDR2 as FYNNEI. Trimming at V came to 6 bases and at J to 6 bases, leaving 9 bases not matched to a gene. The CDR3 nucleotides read TGTGCCAGCAGCAGGGGGCGCGAGTCGGATGGCTACACCTTC. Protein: CASSRGRESDGYTF.